This TCR beta chain is drawn from a study of blood T cell repertoires in COVID-19. Assay used: immunoSEQ multiplex PCR; TCRdb lists only in-frame clones, some missing. Of about 200,000 clones listed, 82% are singletons. Donors were grouped by their self-reported clinical history. Cohort 3 recovered donors had two negative PCRs, clearance, or symptom resolution. V lost 4 bases to trimming and J lost 5 bases; unmatched junction nucleotides: 8. From germline, CDR1 is SGHRS and CDR2 YFSETQ. The CDR3 loop spans 16 amino acids. This clone was detected only a few times. This receptor was taken from a middle-aged man who had recovered from COVID-19. The sample taken for sequencing was PBMCs or T cells enriched from blood (not recorded which). This chain joins TRBV5-1 and TRBJ2-1; 11 bases match TRBD2. For the CDR3, the DNA is TGCGCCAGCAGCGCACCACTAGCGGGAGCCAACAATGAGCAGTTCTTC. Translating gives CASSAPLAGANNEQFF.